The entry that follows covers one TCR beta chain sequence. Its antigen is unknown. No quality values exist for individual bases; no much larger clone is one base distant. The data were obtained in a study of T-cell reconstitution after alpha-beta-depleted transplantation in children (dated by TCRdb to 2016 to 2017). Study-wide context: T-cell immune reconstitution after TCRalphabeta/CD19-depleted allogeneic hematopoietic cell transplantation in children was quantitatively tracked in the study by means of TCR repertoire profiling.

The treatment or condition label of this sample denotes: allogeneic hematopoietic cell transplantation with graft depleted of TCRalphabeta T cells and CD19 B cells. TCRalphabeta/CD19-depleted allogeneic hematopoietic cell grafts were given to the transplant recipients, all of whom were children. Library preparation used PCR. For sequencing, an Illumina HiSeq 2500 was employed. Molecular barcoding was employed in the preparation of TCR libraries, with unique molecular identifiers being used to normalize TCRbeta repertoire quantification. TCRdb trimmed public reads at Q25 via fastp, called clones via MiXCR and kept in-frame beta chains. CDR3 protein sequences are deduplicated, and each keeps its most common genes and DNA. This sample comprises under 250,000 distinct CDR3 sequences, approximately 7% of them detected only once. The ten top clones hold roughly 6% of the sample. At the junction V is shortened by 5 bases and J by 1 base, with 12 bases in between. The CDR3 contains 14 residues, cysteine and phenylalanine counted. The kept DNA is CDR3 alone, 42 bases in frame from the first base. As encoded in the germline V gene, CDR1 is MNHEY while CDR2 is SVGEGT.

Broad study findings and their caveats: The frequencies of hyperexpanded clones fell over the following months, and after one year, T-cell counts and TCRbeta diversity were mostly attributed to newly produced T cells. In some patients, the high TCRbeta diversity seen at day 60 was put down to recipient T cells and intrathymic progenitors that had survived conditioning. About two months after transplant, the apparently early recovery of alphabetaT-cell counts reportedly depended on just several hundred clones that had expanded rapidly and came from non-depleted graft cells.

The sequence joins TRBV6-2 or TRBV6-3 to TRBJ2-7, and the D gene may be TRBD2, 6 bases matching. The specimen was PBMCs, collected before TCRalphabeta/CD19-depleted stem cell transplant. The clonotype was recovered from a boy between 2 and 10 years old with acute lymphoblastic leukemia, due to receive a stem cell transplant. The CDR3 corresponds to CASSDRDSSYEQYF. The DNA sequence is given as TGTGCCAGCAGTGACCGGGACTCATCCTACGAGCAGTACTTC.